This entry lists 23 T cell receptor beta chains sequenced from one sample in a study of CD8 T cells in ankylosing spondylitis. TCRdb redid the calling of the 5' RACE reads with MiXCR, one entry per CDR3 protein. The table includes more than 500,000 distinct CDR3 sequences, under 5.5% detected once. Their cognate antigens are unknown. General study findings and limits: Seemingly characteristic of ankylosing spondylitis blood was a TCR beta motif consisting of eight highly homologous variants.

The sequenced sample was blood, either unsorted or a sorted T cell fraction (not recorded which). These receptors all stem from a male donor with ankylosing spondylitis.

Many counts were recorded for this clonotype. CDR3 in amino acids: CASSFQPGVDTQYF. The CDR3 nucleotides read TGTGCCAGCAGCTTCCAGCCAGGGGTAGATACGCAGTATTTT. The V and J genes are TRBV5-5 and TRBJ2-3; D possibly corresponds to TRBD1 (6 bases). The CDR3 covers 14 residues. V lost 2 bases to trimming and J lost 5 bases, with 12 bases between them. Germline values: CDR1 SGHKS, CDR2 YYEKEE (reference sequence).

This chain uses TRBV5-1 with TRBJ1-2; D perhaps matches TRBD1 (6 bases). With 7 bases removed from V and 2 bases from J, the gap between germline ends came to 18 bases. CDR1 and CDR2 from the germline V gene are SGHRS and YFSETQ. This CDR3 is 15 amino acids long. As DNA, the CDR3 is TGCGCCAGCTCGCCGGCGGGGGCTGGGAACTATGGCTACACCTTC. Protein product: CASSPAGAGNYGYTF.

This clonotype was detected ten times or more. This chain uses TRBV15 with TRBJ2-7; tentatively, D is TRBD2 (5 bases). The CDR3 totals 17 residues. Per the germline V gene, CDR1 is LNHNV and CDR2 is YYDKDF (reference sequence). The germline V and J ends were trimmed by 1 base and 0 bases, with 16 bases remaining between them. CDR3 sequence (DNA): TGTGCCACCAGCAGAGCGGAGGTGGGGAGAATCTCCTACGAGCAGTACTTC. It is translated as CATSRAEVGRISYEQYF.

This clonotype has a handful of counts. The V and J genes are TRBV6-1 and TRBJ2-1; 9 bases line up with TRBD2. This CDR3 has 15 residues. Germline loops: CDR1 MNHNS, CDR2 SASEGT. The ends lost 0 bases at V and 8 bases at J; junction bases unmatched: 5. In DNA form, the CDR3 reads TGTGCCAGCAGTGAAGCTAGCGGGAGCGGGGATGAGCAGTTCTTC. It encodes CASSEASGSGDEQFF.

This clonotype occurred many times. V usage is TRBV6-5 and J usage is TRBJ2-7, with 9 bases matching TRBD1. Germline V gene sequence: CDR1 MNHEY, CDR2 SVGAGI. The CDR3 runs to 15 residues. V was clipped by 0 bases and J by 4 bases; unmatched bases: 4. The CDR3 region has the DNA TGTGCCAGCAGTTACTCGGGGACAGGGTTTTACGAGCAGTACTTC. Translated: CASSYSGTGFYEQYF.

This clonotype has a count of ten or more. The rearrangement links TRBV9 to TRBJ2-1; either TRBD1 or TRBD2 may fit D (6 bases each). The CDR3 has 15 residues. Trimming shortened V by 0 bases and J by 2 bases, and 9 bases separated the two germline ends. From germline, CDR1 is SGDLS and CDR2 YYNGEE. The CDR3 DNA is TGTGCCAGCAGCGTAGAGGGGGGCCCCTACAATGAGCAGTTCTTC. The encoded protein is CASSVEGGPYNEQFF.

This clonotype was observed at least ten times. V and J are TRBV29-1 and TRBJ1-2, with D possibly being TRBD1 (5 bases). The germline CDR1 and CDR2 sequences are SQVTM and ANQGSEA. This CDR3 is 14 amino acids long. The V end was cut by 0 bases, the J end by 4 bases, with 12 bases between. CDR3 coding DNA: TGCAGCGTTGAAGATGGGGGTCAGGGCTATGGCTACACCTTC. Its translation: CSVEDGGQGYGYTF.

In its sample, this clonotype was seen many times. V is TRBV12-3 or TRBV12-4 and J is TRBJ2-1, with D perhaps matching TRBD2 (6 bases). CDR3 length: 14 residues. The V and J ends lost 7 bases and 5 bases respectively, with 15 bases between them. CDR3 in amino acids: CASNPAGINNEQFF. CDR3 DNA: TGTGCCAGCAACCCCGCGGGGATCAACAATGAGCAGTTCTTC.

Turning to this clonotype: A clone one base away is much larger, so this may be a read error. The genes are TRBV5-1 and TRBJ1-1; D is possibly TRBD1 (5 bases). Trimming pared 4 bases from V and 7 bases from J, leaving 14 bases between. Germline V gene lookup returns CDR1 SGHRS and CDR2 YFSETQ. This CDR3 region has 13 residues. The CDR3 reads CASSLGPEDEAFF. The CDR3 DNA reads TGCGCCAGCAGCCTGGGACCGGAAGATGAAGCTTTCTTT.

There are a few counts of this clonotype. The V gene is TRBV19, the J gene TRBJ2-2; 7 nucleotides line up with TRBD1. The CDR3 is 14 amino acids. Germline V lookup: CDR1 LNHDA, CDR2 SQIVND (reference sequence). J was trimmed by 5 bases and V by 9 bases; bases with no gene match: 9. Written as DNA, the CDR3 is TGTGCCAGCCTCAGACAGGGATTAACCGGGGAGCTGTTTTTT. Amino acids: CASLRQGLTGELFF.

The genes are TRBV7-6 and TRBJ2-2; 10 bases map to TRBD1. This CDR3 is built from 16 residues. From germline, CDR1 is SGHVS and CDR2 FNYEAQ. Unmatched junction bases numbered 8, after V lost 5 bases and J lost 5 bases. This CDR3 reads CASSAPGQGYTGELFF. The CDR3 DNA sequence: TGTGCCAGCAGCGCACCGGGACAGGGGTATACCGGGGAGCTGTTTTTT. Based on the CDR3 plus reference TRBV7-6 and TRBJ2-2, the full variable domain is GAGVSQSPRYKVTKRGQDVALRCDPISGHVSLYWYRQALGQGPEFLTYFNYEAQQDKSGLPNDRFSAERPEGSISTLTIQRTEQRDSAMYRCASSAPGQGYTGELFFGEGSRLTVL.

V and J are TRBV2 and TRBJ1-2; D is perhaps TRBD1 (5 bases). Germline V gene lookup returns CDR1 SNHLY and CDR2 FYNNEI. The ends were cut back, 10 bases at V and 5 bases at J, with 14 bases in the middle. The CDR3 totals 12 residues. CDR3 residues: CATREVNYGYTF. The DNA of the CDR3 is TGTGCCACCAGGGAAGTGAATTATGGCTACACCTTC. Together with reference TRBV2 and TRBJ1-2, the CDR3 gives the full variable domain: EPEVTQTPSHQVTQMGQEVILRCVPISNHLYFYWYRQILGQKVEFLVSFYNNEISEKSEIFDDQFSVERPDGSNFTLKIRSTKLEDSAMYFCATREVNYGYTFGSGTRLTVV.

This clonotype was found many times. This chain uses TRBV11-2 with TRBJ1-6; the D is unclear. The CDR3 is 16 residues long. V was trimmed by 0 bases and J by 8 bases, leaving 14 bases between them. Germline CDR1 and CDR2: SGHAT and FQNNGV. The CDR3 region has the DNA TGTGCCAGCAGCTTAGAAATTAGCCCAGGAGATTCACCCCTCCACTTT. This gives the protein CASSLEISPGDSPLHF.

This clonotype showed up just once. At one boundary the junction diverges from the germline segment, which might be a read error. The J gene is TRBJ2-3, the V gene TRBV12-3 or TRBV12-4; 7 bases map to TRBD1. The CDR3 is 19 residues long. CDR3 region: CARSSYGTVTDTSTDTQYF. For the CDR3, the DNA is TGTGCCCGCAGTTCCTATGGGACAGTCACCGATACTAGCACAGATACGCAGTATTTT.

This clonotype was counted at least ten times. This sequence joins TRBV9 and TRBJ1-1; no reliable D call. V gave up 0 bases and J gave up 0 bases, with 9 bases separating them. This CDR3 region has 15 residues. Germline V gives CDR1 SGDLS, CDR2 YYNGEE. Here the CDR3 DNA reads TGTGCCAGCAGCGTAGATACAGATATGAACACTGAAGCTTTCTTT. This codes for CASSVDTDMNTEAFF.

The table lists this clonotype with many counts. The rearrangement links TRBV10-3 to TRBJ1-1; D unresolved. Trimming removed 0 bases from V and 2 bases from J, with 13 bases in between. In germline, CDR1 is ENHRY, CDR2 SYGVKD. This CDR3 spans 16 amino acids. This CDR3 reads CAISESRVRQNTEAFF. The CDR3 bases are TGTGCCATCAGTGAGTCGAGGGTAAGACAAAACACTGAAGCTTTCTTT.

This clonotype was observed many times. The V call is TRBV20-1, the J call TRBJ1-4; TRBD1 might be the D (5 bases). Germline loops: CDR1 DFQATT, CDR2 SNEGSKA (reference sequence). This CDR3 region has 13 residues. The V end was cut by 4 bases, the J end by 5 bases, with 11 bases between. The CDR3 bases are TGCAGTGCTAATCAGTGGGGGAATGAAAAACTGTTTTTT. As protein: CSANQWGNEKLFF.

This clonotype was observed many times. V gene TRBV4-3 combines with J gene TRBJ1-1; no definite D call. Germline V gives CDR1 LGHNA, CDR2 YSLEER. This CDR3 region has 15 residues. The V gene lost 0 bases and the J gene lost 5 bases, with 13 bases spanning the gap. The CDR3, as DNA: TGCGCCAGCAGCCAAGATCTCCCCGGGGAAACTGAAGCTTTCTTT. Protein product: CASSQDLPGETEAFF.

This clonotype was seen at least ten times. The genes are TRBV5-1 and TRBJ2-7; 10 bases map to TRBD1. The CDR3 is 15 amino acids. Germline CDR1 and CDR2: SGHRS and YFSETQ. V shed 4 bases and J 1 base; nucleotides not matched to a gene: 5. The CDR3 spells CASSRGTGESYEQYF. CDR3 nucleotides: TGCGCCAGCAGCAGGGGGACAGGGGAATCCTACGAGCAGTACTTC.

This clonotype was counted at least ten times. This sequence joins TRBV15 and TRBJ1-2, with TRBD1 matching 9 bases. Trimming removed 5 bases from V and 8 bases from J; junction bases left unmatched: 6. This CDR3 has 13 amino acids. Germline lookup yields CDR1 LNHNV and CDR2 YYDKDF (reference sequence). The CDR3 protein is CATSPRTGEGYTF. The CDR3 bases are TGTGCCACCAGCCCCCGGACAGGGGAAGGCTACACCTTC.

This clonotype came up many times. This chain links TRBV7-9 with TRBJ1-4; D remains ambiguous. V lost 3 bases and J 5 bases, leaving 13 bases between the germline ends. Germline V gene data show CDR1 as SEHNR and CDR2 as FQNEAQ (reference sequence). This CDR3 comprises 15 residues. The chain's CDR3 is CASSLGRVENEKLFF. The CDR3 nucleotides are TGTGCCAGCAGCTTGGGCCGGGTGGAGAATGAAAAACTGTTTTTT. The variable domain in full, with the rest retrieved from reference TRBV7-9 and TRBJ1-4, is DTGVSQNPRHKITKRGQNVTFRCDPISEHNRLYWYRQTLGQGPEFLTYFQNEAQLEKSRLLSDRFSAERPKGSFSTLEIQRTEQGDSAMYLCASSLGRVENEKLFFGSGTQLSVL.

The gene calls are TRBV7-2 and TRBJ2-7, with D uncertain. Trimming took 3 bases from V and 0 from J, leaving 9 bases between them. The CDR3 contains 14 residues. Germline V gives CDR1 SGHTA, CDR2 FQGNSA. The CDR3 reads CASSFDSHSYEQYF. The CDR3 region has the DNA TGTGCCAGCAGCTTTGACTCGCACTCCTACGAGCAGTACTTC.

This clonotype was seen a few times. This rearrangement joins TRBV24-1 to TRBJ1-1; D remains ambiguous. CDR3 length equals 13 residues. V shed 5 bases and J shed 1 base, with 7 bases lying between them. Germline V gives CDR1 KGHDR, CDR2 SFDVKD. The CDR3 region has the DNA TGTGCCACCAGTGCGGGCTCGAACACTGAAGCTTTCTTT. It encodes CATSAGSNTEAFF.